The clone carrying this TCR beta chain was found many times. The antigen is unknown. The sample belongs to a study of Graves' ophthalmopathy and Graves' hyperthyroidism. CDR3 regions of TCR beta were amplified from RNA transcripts. Second-round multiplex PCR followed a first-round RT-PCR using HTBI primers. TCRdb processed the multiplex PCR reads anew with MiXCR; each CDR3 protein has one entry. The repertoire has roughly 400,000 distinct CDR3 sequences, approximately 17% of them found once; the top ten carry 2.4%. Study observations and caveats: Ophthalmopathy could be told apart from stable hyperthyroidism by a 13-signature model (87.88% sensitivity, around 80% specificity).

The CDR3 is 12 amino acids. The germline CDR1 and CDR2 sequences are MDHEN and SYDVKM. The chain joins TRBV28 to TRBJ1-1, with D hard to call. This clonotype originated in an adult woman with stable Graves' hyperthyroidism. Sequenced input: peripheral blood. CDR3 nucleotide sequence: TGTGCGATAGGTAGATTAGACACTGAAGCTTTCTTT. Protein product: CAIGRLDTEAFF.